The next 22 T cell receptor beta chains were all read from a single sample in a study of blood T cell repertoires in COVID-19 (dated by TCRdb to 2020 to 2021). The library was built by means of the immunoSEQ multiplex PCR assay. Here the immuneACCESS table is served through TCRdb, limited to in-frame sequences with V and J called. Missing clones are a known gap in these copies; in checked studies unresolved V genes cover under half, and the rest lacks a known reason. For this sample the table gives 250,000 to 300,000 clones, of which roughly nine tenths were detected only once. The ten largest clones add up to roughly 2.3% of the sample. Sequencing used peripheral blood. The receptor set was obtained from a woman younger than 45 with COVID-19, enrolled during active disease.

This chain uses TRBV29-1 with TRBJ2-7, with D perhaps TRBD2 (7 bases). V lost 7 bases, J lost 0 bases, and 13 bases lay in between. The CDR3 loop spans 13 amino acids. Germline assignment: CDR1 SQVTM and CDR2 ANQGSEA. The CDR3 DNA reads TGCAGCGGTCTGGCGGGGGCCTCCTACGAGCAGTACTTC. As protein: CSGLAGASYEQYF.

This CDR3 reads CASSTGTTNEKLFF. For the CDR3, the DNA is TGTGCCAGTAGCACAGGGACAACTAATGAAAAACTGTTTTTT. This chain uses TRBV19 with TRBJ1-4, with D perhaps TRBD1 (6 bases). V lost 6 bases and J lost 0, with 8 bases in between. CDR1 is LNHDA and CDR2 is SQIVND in the germline V gene (reference sequence). The CDR3 runs 14 residues.

The V call is TRBV27, the J call TRBJ2-5; TRBD1 matches at 9 bases. Per germline, CDR1 MNHEY and CDR2 SMNVEV (reference sequence). The ends lost 6 bases at V and 5 bases at J; junction bases unmatched: 7. The CDR3 covers 14 residues. Written as DNA, the CDR3 is TGTGCCAGCAGGGACAGGGGCAAGCCGGAGACCCAGTACTTC. Amino acid sequence: CASRDRGKPETQYF.

This chain uses TRBV27 with TRBJ2-1; 8 bases agree with TRBD2. Germline V gene lookup returns CDR1 MNHEY and CDR2 SMNVEV (reference sequence). V lost 2 bases, J lost 7 bases, and 7 bases stayed unmatched. This CDR3 has 15 residues. DNA for the CDR3: TGTGCCAGCAGTTTAGAGGGGACTAGTAGGAATGAGCAGTTCTTC. Translating gives CASSLEGTSRNEQFF.

The chain joins TRBV6-5 to TRBJ2-3, with D unclear. Trimming shortened V by 5 bases and J by 7 bases, and 10 bases separated the two germline ends. This CDR3 is 12 amino acids long. Germline assignment: CDR1 MNHEY and CDR2 SVGAGI. The CDR3, as DNA: TGTGCCAGCAGTCCCCCATCAAATACGCAGTATTTT. Residues: CASSPPSNTQYF.

The chain carries TRBV10-3 and TRBJ2-7, with a possible D match to TRBD2 (6 bases). The CDR3 loop spans 14 amino acids. The V end was cut by 10 bases, the J end by 1 base, with 17 bases between. Looked up from germline, CDR1 is ENHRY and CDR2 is SYGVKD. This CDR3 reads CASKEGPGSYEQYF. The CDR3 nucleotides read TGTGCCAGCAAGGAGGGGCCGGGATCCTACGAGCAGTACTTC.

The rearrangement links TRBV5-4 to TRBJ2-1; D gene uncertain. Germline V gene sequence: CDR1 SGHNT, CDR2 YYREEE (reference sequence). CDR3 length: 13 residues. V shed 9 bases and J shed 7 bases, with 17 bases lying between them. The CDR3 region is CATNPQNPNEQFF. CDR3 in DNA: TGTGCCACCAACCCCCAGAACCCAAATGAGCAGTTCTTC.

As regards this clone: The same CDR3 can be traced to other DNA sequences in this sample. The CDR3 bases are TGCGCCAGCAGCTTGGCCGGGGATAGCAATCAGCCCCAGCATTTT. Protein: CASSLAGDSNQPQHF. The J gene is TRBJ1-5, the V gene TRBV5-1, with D unresolved. Trimming pared 0 bases from V and 0 bases from J, leaving 7 bases between. The CDR3 runs to 15 residues. Germline CDR1 is SGHRS and CDR2 is YFSETQ.

V gene TRBV7-2 combines with J gene TRBJ2-3; no clear D gene. Looked up from germline, CDR1 is SGHTA and CDR2 is FQGNSA. The ends were cut back, 2 bases at V and 2 bases at J, with 14 bases in the middle. The length of the CDR3 is 16 residues. The CDR3: CASSLSVSANTDTQYF. In nucleotides, the CDR3 is TGTGCCAGCAGCTTAAGTGTCAGCGCAAACACAGATACGCAGTATTTT.

This sequence joins TRBV27 and TRBJ2-5; maybe TRBD1 (5 bases). The CDR3 extends over 15 amino acids. With 3 bases removed from V and 5 bases from J, the gap between germline ends came to 16 bases. CDR1 and CDR2 (germline): MNHEY, SMNVEV (reference sequence). The CDR3 reads CASSFIPGADETQYF. The CDR3 DNA is TGTGCCAGCAGTTTTATTCCTGGGGCAGACGAGACCCAGTACTTC.

The rearrangement links TRBV5-1 to TRBJ2-3; D call uncertain. CDR3 length: 13 amino acids. CDR1 is SGHRS and CDR2 is YFSETQ in the germline V gene. V was trimmed by 2 bases and J by 9 bases, leaving 13 bases between them. The CDR3 DNA follows: TGCGCCAGCAGCTTCGAGGTCCTCCAAACGCAGTATTTT. This gives the protein CASSFEVLQTQYF.

This clone was observed once. The CDR3 spells CASSDAGGVDEQFF. Here the CDR3 DNA reads TGCGCCAGCAGTGATGCGGGAGGGGTGGACGAGCAGTTCTTC. The V call is TRBV10-1, the J call TRBJ2-1; 9 bases align to TRBD2. CDR1 is WNHNN, CDR2 SYGVQD, per germline (reference sequence). The CDR3 consists of 14 residues. V was clipped by 3 bases and J by 10 bases; unmatched bases: 7.

The chain uses TRBV19 and TRBJ2-5; weak D call: TRBD1 (6 bases). Deletions cut 6 bases from V and 3 bases from J, with 20 bases between. The CDR3 loop spans 16 amino acids. The germline V gene encodes CDR1 LNHDA and CDR2 SQIVND (reference sequence). CDR3 protein: CASSPHRAIQKETQYF. The CDR3, as DNA: TGTGCCAGTAGCCCCCACAGGGCGATCCAAAAAGAGACCCAGTACTTC.

There are a few counts of this clone. This sequence joins TRBV14 and TRBJ1-3, with D perhaps matching TRBD1 (5 bases). The CDR3 runs 17 residues. The V end lost 0 bases, the J end lost 0 bases, and 12 bases lay between the germline ends. Looked up from germline, CDR1 is SGHDN and CDR2 is FVKESK. The CDR3 nucleotides are TGTGCCAGCAGCCAAGAATTCCCAGGGCGCTCTGGAAACACCATATATTTT. It is translated as CASSQEFPGRSGNTIYF. Drawing the rest from reference TRBV14 and TRBJ1-3, the complete variable domain is EAGVTQFPSHSVIEKGQTVTLRCDPISGHDNLYWYRRVMGKEIKFLLHFVKESKQDESGMPNNRFLAERTGGTYSTLKVQPAELEDSGVYFCASSQEFPGRSGNTIYFGEGSWLTVV.

The chain uses TRBV7-9 and TRBJ2-7; 9 nucleotides line up with TRBD1. With V trimmed by 4 bases and J by 6 bases, 4 bases remained unmatched. The CDR3 loop spans 13 amino acids. Germline V gene lookup returns CDR1 SEHNR and CDR2 FQNEAQ (reference sequence). The CDR3 bases are TGTGCCAGCAGCTCGGGACAGGGAGCCGAGCAGTACTTC. It specifies CASSSGQGAEQYF.

This sequence joins TRBV6-5 and TRBJ1-5; possible D gene TRBD1, 6 bases. V lost 6 bases, J lost 2 bases, and 14 bases lay in between. Germline lookup yields CDR1 MNHEY and CDR2 SVGAGI. The CDR3 covers 15 residues. The CDR3 protein is CASSQGTLGNQPQHF. In nucleotides, the CDR3 is TGTGCCAGCAGCCAAGGGACACTGGGCAATCAGCCCCAGCATTTT.

The rearrangement links TRBV5-4 to TRBJ1-1; 10 bases align to TRBD1. Germline assignment: CDR1 SGHNT and CDR2 YYREEE (reference sequence). This CDR3 contains 15 residues. Unmatched junction bases numbered 4, after V lost 0 bases and J lost 5 bases. The CDR3 here is CASSLDDRGRTEAFF. CDR3 DNA: TGTGCCAGCAGCTTGGACGACAGGGGGCGGACTGAAGCTTTCTTT.

In DNA form, the CDR3 reads TGCGCCAGCAGCGCAATTGGACAGGGTTTCTCCGGGGCCAACGTCCTGACTTTC. This encodes CASSAIGQGFSGANVLTF. The rearrangement uses TRBV5-1 and TRBJ2-6; 8 bases agree with TRBD1. V gave up 4 bases and J gave up 4 bases; unmatched junction bases: 13. The germline CDR1 and CDR2 sequences are SGHRS and YFSETQ. This CDR3 comprises 18 residues.

The chain joins TRBV5-5 to TRBJ1-1; D ambiguous. There are 13 residues in the CDR3. The V gene lost 5 bases and the J gene lost 0 bases, with 8 bases spanning the gap. The germline V gene encodes CDR1 SGHKS and CDR2 YYEKEE (reference sequence). The DNA for the CDR3 is TGTGCCAGCAGGTTCGGTATGAACACTGAAGCTTTCTTT. Amino acid sequence: CASRFGMNTEAFF.

CDR3 DNA: TGTGCCAGCACGGCAGAACGCAGGGGGACTGAAGCTTTCTTT. This translates into CASTAERRGTEAFF. The chain links TRBV2 to TRBJ1-1; 7 nucleotides align to TRBD1. The germline gives CDR1 SNHLY, CDR2 FYNNEI. J lost 5 bases, V lost 7 bases, and 10 bases had no gene match. The CDR3 length is 14 residues.

The chain carries TRBV11-2 and TRBJ1-1; TRBD1 is a possible D gene (5 bases). The V end lost 0 bases, the J end lost 2 bases, and 10 bases lay between the germline ends. Germline V gene data show CDR1 as SGHAT and CDR2 as FQNNGV. This CDR3 has 15 residues. The CDR3 sequence is CASSLEATVNTEAFF. In DNA form, the CDR3 reads TGTGCCAGCAGCTTAGAAGCGACAGTTAACACTGAAGCTTTCTTT.

This clone was seen only once. V usage is TRBV6-2 or TRBV6-3 and J usage is TRBJ2-1; 8 positions match TRBD2. The V and J ends lost 0 bases and 7 bases, in that order; junction bases with no gene match: 5. The CDR3 consists of 15 residues. Per the germline V gene, CDR1 is MNHEY and CDR2 is SVGEGT. The CDR3, as DNA: TGTGCCAGCAGTTACTCGGCCCCGGGAGGGAATGAGCAGTTCTTC. Amino acid sequence: CASSYSAPGGNEQFF.